The present T cell receptor (beta chain) was sequenced within a study of identical twins. TCRdb re-called the 5' RACE reads with MiXCR, one entry per CDR3 protein. The sample has 450,000 or so distinct CDR3 sequences, roughly a quarter seen once. Germline V lookup: CDR1 LGHDT, CDR2 YNNKEL (reference sequence). This CDR3 is 16 amino acids long. The trim removed 4 bases at V and 0 bases at J, leaving 5 bases unmatched. This sample was also put to use in a study of T cells expressing NK-cell markers. According to that study: Researchers report these clonotypes also headed the CD3+CD56-NKG2C+ fraction in a few donors.

The genes are TRBV3-1 and TRBJ2-2, with 7 nucleotides matching TRBD2. This TCR was recovered from a woman younger than 35 in good health. Sequencing was done on a sample of CD4+ T cells sorted from blood. CDR3 nucleotides: TGTGCCAGCAGCCCGAGCGGGATCGCGAACACCGGGGAGCTGTTTTTT. It codes for CASSPSGIANTGELFF.